The 24 T cell receptor beta chains below were found in one sample sequenced in a study of T cells in Graves' hyperthyroidism and ophthalmopathy. TCR beta CDR3 region amplification was performed from RNA transcripts. A set of HTBI primers served as the primers for a first-round RT-PCR of the TCR CDR3. Via MiXCR, TCRdb re-called the multiplex PCR reads, giving one row per CDR3 protein. There are about 160,000 distinct CDR3 sequences in the sample; about a tenth occur only once, and less than 25% lies in the top ten. Sequenced: blood. The receptors here all came from a young woman with Graves' hyperthyroidism that later progressed to Graves' ophthalmopathy.

This clonotype was counted many times. V and J are TRBV30 and TRBJ1-5; D is possibly TRBD1 (6 bases). The germline gives CDR1 GTSNPN, CDR2 SVGIG (reference sequence). The CDR3 runs to 13 residues. V shed 2 bases and J shed 7 bases, with 12 bases lying between them. The CDR3, as DNA: TGTGCCTGGAGTAATGGCAGGGGCCAGCCCCAGCATTTT. It specifies CAWSNGRGQPQHF. Variable domain in full (rest from reference TRBV30 and TRBJ1-5): SQTIHQWPATLVQPVGSPLSLECTVEGTSNPNLYWYRQAAGRGLQLLFYSVGIGQISSEVPQNLSASRPQDRQFILSSKKLLLSDSGFYLCAWSNGRGQPQHFGDGTRLSIL.

The chain links TRBV14 to TRBJ2-1; D remains ambiguous. V was cut by 2 bases and J by 15 bases, with 14 bases left in between. This CDR3 has 12 amino acids. CDR1 and CDR2 (germline): SGHDN, FVKESK. Here the CDR3 DNA reads TGTGCCAGCAGCCAAAACACCTACCTTGCGTTCTTC. Residues: CASSQNTYLAFF.

This clonotype was observed many times. The chain carries TRBV14 and TRBJ2-1; D gene unclear. V gave up 1 base and J gave up 4 bases, with 8 bases separating them. CDR3 length: 14 residues. The germline CDR1 and CDR2 sequences are SGHDN and FVKESK. The chain's CDR3 is CASSQAYEYNEQFF. The CDR3 nucleotides read TGTGCCAGCAGCCAAGCTTACGAGTACAATGAGCAGTTCTTC.

This clonotype was seen repeatedly, ten times or more. The chain links TRBV11-1 to TRBJ2-5; TRBD1 agrees at 8 bases. Looked up from germline, CDR1 is SGHAT and CDR2 is FQDESV (reference sequence). This CDR3 region has 17 residues. The J segment lost 2 bases and the V segment lost 5 bases, leaving 13 bases of the junction unmatched. The CDR3 DNA follows: TGTGCCAGCAGCCAAGACGGACAGGGAAAAGGTCAAGAGACCCAGTACTTC. Translated: CASSQDGQGKGQETQYF.

This clonotype was counted many times. This chain joins TRBV6-1 and TRBJ1-2, with D perhaps matching TRBD1 (5 bases). The germline V and J ends were trimmed by 5 bases and 10 bases, with 20 bases remaining between them. Germline CDR1 reads MNHNS; CDR2 reads SASEGT. There are 14 residues in the CDR3. Here the CDR3 reads CASSSNLGGTFYTF. Here the CDR3 DNA reads TGTGCCAGCAGTTCAAATTTGGGGGGGACTTTCTACACCTTC.

This clonotype was found many times. V and J are TRBV6-1 and TRBJ2-7; 10 bases are shared with TRBD1. The junction had 9 bases not matched to a gene; V was cut back by 7 bases and J by 3 bases. CDR3 length equals 15 residues. From germline, CDR1 is MNHNS and CDR2 SASEGT. The CDR3: CASTRRTGGLYEQYF. The CDR3 nucleotides read TGTGCCAGCACCCGACGGACAGGGGGGCTCTACGAGCAGTACTTC.

The chain recombines TRBV15 with TRBJ2-7, with 8 bases aligning to TRBD1. CDR1 is LNHNV, CDR2 YYDKDF, per germline (reference sequence). The CDR3 has 14 amino acids. Trimming took 2 bases from V and 5 from J; bases not matched to a gene: 5. The CDR3 sequence is CATSRTRQGNEQYF. The CDR3 coding sequence is TGTGCCACCAGCAGAACACGACAGGGGAACGAGCAGTACTTC.

This clonotype was counted at least ten times. The gene calls are TRBV7-8 and TRBJ1-3; D is ambiguous. Germline values: CDR1 SGHVS, CDR2 FQNEAQ. V was trimmed by 2 bases and J by 3 bases, leaving 8 bases between them. This CDR3 is 14 amino acids long. CDR3 protein: CASSLSGSGNTIYF. The CDR3 bases are TGTGCCAGCAGCTTATCCGGAAGTGGAAACACCATATATTTT.

This clonotype was counted at least ten times. The chain combines TRBV20-1 with TRBJ1-5; the D is unclear. The CDR3 is 12 amino acids. V shed 3 bases and J shed 4 bases, with 7 bases lying between them. CDR1 and CDR2 from the germline V gene are DFQATT and SNEGSKA (reference sequence). The CDR3 sequence: CSASFGNQPQHF. CDR3 DNA: TGCAGTGCTAGTTTTGGGAATCAGCCCCAGCATTTT.

The table lists this clonotype with a few counts. V and J are TRBV9 and TRBJ2-3, with D perhaps TRBD2 (5 bases). Deletions cut 0 bases from V and 1 base from J, with 18 bases between. CDR1 and CDR2 from the germline V gene are SGDLS and YYNGEE. CDR3 size: 18 residues. CDR3 in amino acids: CASSVATVPSHRTDTQYF. CDR3 nucleotides: TGTGCCAGCAGCGTAGCTACCGTGCCTAGCCACCGCACAGATACGCAGTATTTT.

In its sample, this clonotype was seen a few times. CDR3 region: CASSLNRGPDNSPLHF. In DNA form, the CDR3 reads TGCGCCAGCAGCTTGAACAGGGGACCAGATAATTCACCCCTCCACTTT. J is TRBJ1-6 and V is TRBV5-1, with 7 bases lining up with TRBD1. In germline, CDR1 is SGHRS, CDR2 YFSETQ. Trimming removed 1 base from V and 5 bases from J; junction bases left unmatched: 6. The CDR3 length is 16 residues.

The J gene is TRBJ2-7, the V gene TRBV29-1, with D possibly matching TRBD1 (5 bases). The V gene's germline CDR1 is SQVTM and CDR2 ANQGSEA. The CDR3 is made up of 11 amino acids. V shed 6 bases and J shed 3 bases, with 9 bases lying between them. In DNA, the CDR3 is TGCAGCGTAACCAGGGACTACGAGCAGTACTTC. Translating gives CSVTRDYEQYF.

This clonotype was seen ten or more times. V usage is TRBV19 and J usage is TRBJ2-3; TRBD1 matches 10 bases. V shed 1 base, J shed 6 bases, and the junction held 4 bases outside the gene matches. The CDR3 loop spans 15 amino acids. The germline gives CDR1 LNHDA, CDR2 SQIVND (reference sequence). In DNA, the CDR3 is TGTGCCAGTAGTATAGTAGACAGGGGGCACGATACGCAGTATTTT. Protein product: CASSIVDRGHDTQYF.

This clonotype was seen many times. Here the CDR3 reads CASSYSRTAYEQYF. The CDR3 DNA reads TGTGCCAGCAGTTACTCTAGGACAGCCTACGAGCAGTACTTC. V is TRBV6-5 and J is TRBJ2-7, with D perhaps TRBD1 (6 bases). This CDR3 has 14 residues. The germline V and J ends were trimmed by 0 bases and 2 bases, with 8 bases remaining between them. Germline loops: CDR1 MNHEY, CDR2 SVGAGI.

CDR3 protein: CSAERQGSYNSPLHF. The CDR3 nucleotides read TGCAGTGCTGAAAGACAGGGCTCCTATAATTCACCCCTCCACTTT. This rearrangement joins TRBV20-1 to TRBJ1-6; TRBD1 aligns across 7 bases. Per germline, CDR1 DFQATT and CDR2 SNEGSKA (reference sequence). This CDR3 contains 15 residues. J gave up 0 bases and V 5 bases, and 4 bases lay outside the gene matches.

The chain joins TRBV10-3 to TRBJ1-2, with 8 bases matching TRBD1. Trimming cost V 2 bases and J 7 bases; bases outside gene matches: 9. Germline V CDR1 and CDR2: ENHRY, SYGVKD. This CDR3 comprises 15 residues. CDR3 residues: CAISETQQGVGGYTF. DNA of the CDR3: TGTGCCATCAGTGAGACTCAACAGGGGGTCGGTGGCTACACCTTC.

This clonotype was seen repeatedly, ten times or more. The chain employs TRBV9 and TRBJ1-2; possible D gene TRBD1, 6 bases. V was pared by 1 base and J by 7 bases, with 11 bases between. The CDR3 contains 13 residues. CDR1 is SGDLS, CDR2 YYNGEE, per germline. CDR3 in DNA: TGTGCCAGCAGCGTACTGGAGGGGGGTGGCTACACCTTC. Translating gives CASSVLEGGGYTF.

This clonotype was seen more than once but under ten times. J is TRBJ2-2 and V is TRBV6-1; D tentatively fits TRBD1 or TRBD2 (5 bases each). In germline, CDR1 is MNHNS, CDR2 SASEGT. V was shortened by 8 bases and J by 1 base, with 8 bases between the two germline ends. This CDR3 is built from 13 residues. The CDR3 DNA is TGTGCCAGCGGGGGAATGAACACCGGGGAGCTGTTTTTT. It encodes CASGGMNTGELFF.

This clonotype has a count of ten or more. Written as DNA, the CDR3 is TGTGCCAGCGGGTCACAGGTGAAGAACACTGAAGCTTTCTTT. It specifies CASGSQVKNTEAFF. This sequence joins TRBV6-1 and TRBJ1-1; tentatively, D is TRBD1 (5 bases). V gave up 8 bases and J gave up 1 base, with 14 bases separating them. There are 14 residues in the CDR3. CDR1 MNHNS and CDR2 SASEGT come from the germline V gene.

The sample holds many counts of this clonotype. This rearrangement joins TRBV27 to TRBJ1-5; tentatively, D is TRBD1 (5 bases). V gave up 5 bases and J gave up 2 bases, with 16 bases separating them. Germline CDR1 is MNHEY and CDR2 is SMNVEV (reference sequence). The length of the CDR3 is 16 residues. Here the CDR3 reads CASSPGLWGGNQPQHF. The CDR3 nucleotides read TGTGCCAGCAGTCCCGGACTCTGGGGGGGCAATCAGCCCCAGCATTTT.

The rearrangement uses TRBV9 and TRBJ2-6, with D hard to call. Germline lookup yields CDR1 SGDLS and CDR2 YYNGEE. This CDR3 has 15 residues. Trimming took 4 bases from V and 0 from J, leaving 8 bases between them. CDR3 coding DNA: TGTGCCAGCAGCACCACAGTCTCTGGGGCCAACGTCCTGACTTTC. It yields the protein CASSTTVSGANVLTF.

This clonotype was recorded many times. The CDR3 loop is CASSALPGQGIDEQFF. Here the CDR3 DNA reads TGTGCCAGCAGCGCTCTCCCGGGACAGGGGATCGATGAGCAGTTCTTC. This rearrangement joins TRBV7-7 to TRBJ2-1; 10 nucleotides match TRBD1. The CDR3 covers 16 residues. J lost 8 bases, V lost 5 bases, and 12 bases had no gene match. The germline V gene encodes CDR1 SSHAT and CDR2 FNYEAQ (reference sequence).

This clonotype was counted many times. The V and J genes are TRBV24-1 and TRBJ2-1; a weak D match, TRBD1 (6 bases). Trimming cost V 2 bases and J 3 bases, with 19 bases left between them. The CDR3 is 18 amino acids. The germline V gene encodes CDR1 KGHDR and CDR2 SFDVKD. The CDR3 region has the DNA TGTGCCACCAGTGATTCATCTTGGACGGACAGACTCTACAATGAGCAGTTCTTC. It translates to CATSDSSWTDRLYNEQFF.

This chain connects TRBV7-9 to TRBJ2-5; weak D call: TRBD1 (6 bases). CDR3 length: 16 amino acids. Trimming took off 3 bases at V and 4 bases at J, with 18 bases between the two ends. Germline V gene data show CDR1 as SEHNR and CDR2 as FQNEAQ (reference sequence). The CDR3 loop reads CASSLGVGVQGETQYF. The CDR3 DNA reads as TGTGCCAGCAGCTTGGGGGTGGGAGTACAGGGAGAGACCCAGTACTTC.